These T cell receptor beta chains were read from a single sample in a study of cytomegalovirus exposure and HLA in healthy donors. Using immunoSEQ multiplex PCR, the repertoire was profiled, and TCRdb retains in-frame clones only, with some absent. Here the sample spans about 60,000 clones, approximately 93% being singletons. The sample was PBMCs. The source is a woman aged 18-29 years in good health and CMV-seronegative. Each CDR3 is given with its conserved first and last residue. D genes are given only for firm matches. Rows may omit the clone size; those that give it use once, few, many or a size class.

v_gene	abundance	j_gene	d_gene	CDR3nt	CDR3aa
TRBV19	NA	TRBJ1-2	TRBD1	TGTGCCAGTAGTCCTAGACAGGGGGAAGGGGATGGCTACACCTTC	CASSPRQGEGDGYTF
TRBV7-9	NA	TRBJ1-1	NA	TGTGCCAGCAGCCCGCAGGCGGGAATCACTGAAGCTTTCTTT	CASSPQAGITEAFF
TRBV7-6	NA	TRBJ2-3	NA	TGTGCCAGCAGCTTAGTCTCACTAGCAGCAGATACGCAGTATTTT	CASSLVSLAADTQYF
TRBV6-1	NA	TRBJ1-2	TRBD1	TGTGCCAGCAGTGATCCCCAGGGGGCCCACTATGGCTACACCTTC	CASSDPQGAHYGYTF
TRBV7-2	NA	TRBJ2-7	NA	TGTGCCAGCAGCTTAGGGAGGGGACCCGGACCGATGTGG	CASSLGRGPGPMW
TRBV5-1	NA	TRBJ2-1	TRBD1	TGCGCCAGCAGCTTGGAGAACAGGGGGTACTACAATGAGCAGTTCTTC	CASSLENRGYYNEQFF
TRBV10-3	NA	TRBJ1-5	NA	TGTGCCATCAGTGGGGGCTTGGGGTCCTTCAGTCAGCCCCAGCATTTT	CAISGGLGSFSQPQHF
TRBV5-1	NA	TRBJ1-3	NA	TGCGCCAGCAGGCAGGGGAGCTCTGGAAACACCATATATTTT	CASRQGSSGNTIYF
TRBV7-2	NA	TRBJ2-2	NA	TGTGCCAGCCGAGGAAGGGAGCTGTTTTTT	CASRGRELFF
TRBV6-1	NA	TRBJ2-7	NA	TGTGCCAGCAGTACACGACAGACTGACTACGAGCAGTACTTC	CASSTRQTDYEQYF
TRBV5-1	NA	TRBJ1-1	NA	TGCGCCAGCAGCTTGGAGATAGTCACTGAAGCTTTCTTT	CASSLEIVTEAFF
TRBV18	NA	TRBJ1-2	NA	TGTGCCAGCTCACCATTAGCAGACTACTATGGCTACACCTTC	CASSPLADYYGYTF
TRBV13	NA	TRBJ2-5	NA	TGTGCCAGCAGCCCGGAGACCGGCCGAGCGAAAGAGACCCAGTACTTC	CASSPETGRAKETQYF
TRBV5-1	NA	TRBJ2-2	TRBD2	TGCGCCAGCAGCGTAGTACTGGGACTAGCGGGAGGATTAAACACCGGGGAGCTGTTTTTT	CASSVVLGLAGGLNTGELFF
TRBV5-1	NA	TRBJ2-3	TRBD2	TGCGCCAGCAGCTTGCAGCGGGGAGGCACAGATACGCAGTATTTT	CASSLQRGGTDTQYF
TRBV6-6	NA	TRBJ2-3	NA	TGTGCCAGCAGGGGGCGGCTTAGCACAGATACGCAGTATTTT	CASRGRLSTDTQYF
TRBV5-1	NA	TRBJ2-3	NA	TGCGCCAGCAGCTTGGCCACTGGCACAGATACGCAGTATTTT	CASSLATGTDTQYF
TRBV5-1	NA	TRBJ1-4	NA	TGCGCCAGCAGTTTGCGGGGGTCGGATGAAAAACTGTTTTTT	CASSLRGSDEKLFF
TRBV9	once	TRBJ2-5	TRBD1	TGTGCCAGCAGCGCCGGGACAGGGGAAGAGACCCAGTACTTC	CASSAGTGEETQYF
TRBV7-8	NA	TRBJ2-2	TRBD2	TGTGCCAGCAGCACTAGCGGGGGGTTCACCGGGGAGCTGTTTTTT	CASSTSGGFTGELFF
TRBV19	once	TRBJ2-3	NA	TGTGCCAGTAGTCCCAAGTACCCAGTACACAAGAATACGCAGTATTTT	CASSPKYPVHKNTQYF
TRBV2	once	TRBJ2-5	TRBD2	TGTGCCAGCAGAGCCGGGACTAGCATCGCCGAGACCCAGTACTTC	CASRAGTSIAETQYF